Below, 6 T cell receptor beta chains from the same sample are listed, as sequenced in a study of blood T cell repertoires in COVID-19. Sequencing was performed with immunoSEQ multiplex PCR; in TCRdb, only in-frame clones are kept and a portion is missing. The sample yields 110,000 or so clones, roughly 85% seen once. Specimen: peripheral blood. Every receptor here comes from a human donor in a cohort sampled during active COVID-19.

The chain couples TRBV2 to TRBJ2-3; D is undetermined. This CDR3 contains 12 residues. Germline CDR1 is SNHLY and CDR2 is FYNNEI. Trimming cost V 7 bases and J 6 bases, with 11 bases left between them. CDR3 sequence reads: CASKINEDTQYF. Written as DNA, the CDR3 is TGTGCCAGCAAAATAAACGAGGATACGCAGTATTTT.

This clone occurred once. The J gene is TRBJ1-2, the V gene TRBV7-8, with a possible D match to TRBD1 (6 bases). Looked up from germline, CDR1 is SGHVS and CDR2 is FQNEAQ. Deletions cut 5 bases from V and 6 bases from J, with 10 bases between. The CDR3 spans 12 residues. Here the CDR3 DNA reads TGTGCCAGCAGCCGGACAGTCGATGGCTACACCTTC. It specifies CASSRTVDGYTF.

This chain joins TRBV6-5 and TRBJ1-2; D is ambiguous. V was trimmed by 7 bases and J by 4 bases, leaving 13 bases between them. Germline loops: CDR1 MNHEY, CDR2 SVGAGI. The CDR3 consists of 13 residues. CDR3 protein: CASKVEVGYGYTF. CDR3 sequence (DNA): TGTGCCAGCAAGGTGGAGGTCGGCTATGGCTACACCTTC.

CDR3 nucleotides: TGTGCCAGCAGCTTATACACAGATACGCAGTATTTT. This sequence encodes CASSLYTDTQYF. The V call is TRBV11-2, the J call TRBJ2-3; D gene uncertain. The germline CDR1 and CDR2 sequences are SGHAT and FQNNGV. The CDR3 consists of 12 residues. V lost 2 bases to trimming and J lost 2 bases, with 2 bases between them.

The chain combines TRBV5-6 with TRBJ1-3; D uncertain. The CDR3 is 14 residues long. Germline lookup yields CDR1 SGHDT and CDR2 YYEEEE. Deletions cut 4 bases from V and 3 bases from J, with 11 bases between. The CDR3 nucleotides are TGTGCCAGCAGCCCCCAGCGCCTTGGAAACACCATATATTTT. It translates to CASSPQRLGNTIYF.

The chain recombines TRBV9 with TRBJ1-1; D is perhaps TRBD1 (6 bases). V lost 3 bases, J lost 4 bases, and 10 bases lay in between. CDR3 length: 13 amino acids. CDR1 and CDR2 from the germline V gene are SGDLS and YYNGEE. CDR3 coding DNA: TGTGCCAGCAGCGCGCACAGGGCCACTGAAGCTTTCTTT. Residues: CASSAHRATEAFF.